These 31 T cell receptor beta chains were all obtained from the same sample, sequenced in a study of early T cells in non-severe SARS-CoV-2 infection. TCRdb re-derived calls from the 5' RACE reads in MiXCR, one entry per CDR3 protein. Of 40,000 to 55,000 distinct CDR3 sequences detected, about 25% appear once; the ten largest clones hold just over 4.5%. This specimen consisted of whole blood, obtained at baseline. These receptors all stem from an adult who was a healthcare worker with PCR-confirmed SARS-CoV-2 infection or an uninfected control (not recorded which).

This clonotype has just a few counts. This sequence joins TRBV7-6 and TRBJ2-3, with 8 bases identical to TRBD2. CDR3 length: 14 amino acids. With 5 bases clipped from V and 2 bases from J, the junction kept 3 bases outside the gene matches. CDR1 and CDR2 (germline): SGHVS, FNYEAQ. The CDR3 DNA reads TGTGCCAGCAGCGCGGGGGGTTCCACAGATACGCAGTATTTT. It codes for CASSAGGSTDTQYF.

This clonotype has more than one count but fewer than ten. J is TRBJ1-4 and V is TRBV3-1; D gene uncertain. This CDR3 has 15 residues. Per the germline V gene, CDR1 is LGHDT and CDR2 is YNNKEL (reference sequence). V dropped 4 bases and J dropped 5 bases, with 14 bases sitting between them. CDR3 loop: CASSPLVAANEKLFF. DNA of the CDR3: TGTGCCAGCAGCCCATTGGTGGCAGCAAATGAAAAACTGTTTTTT.

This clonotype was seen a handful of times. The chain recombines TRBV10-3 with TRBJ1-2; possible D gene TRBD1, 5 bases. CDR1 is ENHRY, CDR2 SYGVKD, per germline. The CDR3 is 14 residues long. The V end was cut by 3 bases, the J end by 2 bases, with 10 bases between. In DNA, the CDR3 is TGTGCCATCAGTGATCTGGGGGGAAACTATGGCTACACCTTC. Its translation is CAISDLGGNYGYTF.

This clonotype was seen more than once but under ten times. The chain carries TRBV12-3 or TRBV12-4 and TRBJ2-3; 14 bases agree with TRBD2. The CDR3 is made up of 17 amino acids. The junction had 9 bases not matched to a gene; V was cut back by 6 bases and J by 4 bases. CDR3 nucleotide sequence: TGTGCCAGCAGGCCCGGGACTAGCGGGGGACTGGCAGATACGCAGTATTTT. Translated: CASRPGTSGGLADTQYF.

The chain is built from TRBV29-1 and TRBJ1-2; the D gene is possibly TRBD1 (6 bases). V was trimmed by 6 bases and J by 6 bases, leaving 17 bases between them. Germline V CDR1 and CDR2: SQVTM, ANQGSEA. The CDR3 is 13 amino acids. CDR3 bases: TGCAGCGTGCAACGGACAGAGGGTGATGGCTACACCTTC. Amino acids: CSVQRTEGDGYTF. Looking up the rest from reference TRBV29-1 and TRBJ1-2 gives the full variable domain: SAVISQKPSRDICQRGTSLTIQCQVDSQVTMMFWYRQQPGQSLTLIATANQGSEATYESGFVIDKFPISRPNLTFSTLTVSNMSPEDSSIYLCSVQRTEGDGYTFGSGTRLTVV.

In DNA, the CDR3 is TGTGCCAGCAGCTCCCGGACTAGCGGGGGGTCCCGCCTGACCCAGTACTTC. This gives the protein CASSSRTSGGSRLTQYF. The rearrangement links TRBV7-2 to TRBJ2-5, with 14 bases identical to TRBD2. This CDR3 has 17 residues. Germline loops: CDR1 SGHTA, CDR2 FQGNSA. V was pared by 4 bases and J by 7 bases, with 11 bases of the junction left unmatched. Combining the CDR3 with reference TRBV7-2 and TRBJ2-5 gives the whole variable domain GAGVSQSPSNKVTEKGKDVELRCDPISGHTALYWYRQSLGQGLEFLIYFQGNSAPDKSGLPSDRFSAERTGGSVSTLTIQRTQQEDSAVYLCASSSRTSGGSRLTQYFGPGTRLLVL.

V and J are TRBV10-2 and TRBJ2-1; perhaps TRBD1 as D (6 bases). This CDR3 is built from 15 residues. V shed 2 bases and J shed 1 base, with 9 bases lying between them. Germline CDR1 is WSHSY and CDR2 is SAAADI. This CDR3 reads CASSEKQGSYNEQFF. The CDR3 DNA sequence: TGCGCCAGCAGTGAGAAACAGGGTTCCTACAATGAGCAGTTCTTC.

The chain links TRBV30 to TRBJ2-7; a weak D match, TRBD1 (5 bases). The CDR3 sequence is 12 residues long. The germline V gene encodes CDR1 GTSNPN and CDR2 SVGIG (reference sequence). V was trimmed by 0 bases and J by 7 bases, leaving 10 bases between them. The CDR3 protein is CAWSVAYREQYF. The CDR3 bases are TGTGCCTGGAGTGTAGCCTACAGGGAGCAGTACTTC.

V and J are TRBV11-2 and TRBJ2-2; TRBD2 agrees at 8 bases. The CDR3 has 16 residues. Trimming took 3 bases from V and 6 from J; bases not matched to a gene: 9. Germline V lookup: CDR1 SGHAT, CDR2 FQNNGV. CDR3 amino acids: CASSFIETSAAGELFF. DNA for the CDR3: TGTGCCAGCAGCTTTATCGAGACTAGCGCGGCCGGGGAGCTGTTTTTT. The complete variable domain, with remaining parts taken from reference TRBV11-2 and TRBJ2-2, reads EAGVAQSPRYKIIEKRQSVAFWCNPISGHATLYWYQQILGQGPKLLIQFQNNGVVDDSQLPKDRFSAERLKGVDSTLKIQPAKLEDSAVYLCASSFIETSAAGELFFGEGSRLTVL.

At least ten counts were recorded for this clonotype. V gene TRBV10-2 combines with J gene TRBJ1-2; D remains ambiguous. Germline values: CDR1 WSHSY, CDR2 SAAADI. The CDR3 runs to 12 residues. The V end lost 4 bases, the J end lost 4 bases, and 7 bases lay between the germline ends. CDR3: CASSASAYGYTF. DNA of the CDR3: TGCGCCAGCAGTGCGTCTGCCTATGGCTACACCTTC.

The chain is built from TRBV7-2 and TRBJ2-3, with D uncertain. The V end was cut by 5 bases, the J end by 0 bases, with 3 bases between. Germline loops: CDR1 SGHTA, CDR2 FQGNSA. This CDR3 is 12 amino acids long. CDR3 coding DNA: TGTGCCAGCAGCGCGAGCACAGATACGCAGTATTTT. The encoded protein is CASSASTDTQYF.

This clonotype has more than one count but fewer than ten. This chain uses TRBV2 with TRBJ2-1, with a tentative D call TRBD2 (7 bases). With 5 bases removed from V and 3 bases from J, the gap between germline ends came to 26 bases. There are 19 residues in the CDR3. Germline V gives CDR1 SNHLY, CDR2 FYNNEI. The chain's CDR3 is CASSKGELLRGAIYNEQFF. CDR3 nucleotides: TGTGCCAGCAGTAAGGGCGAACTCCTTCGGGGGGCGATCTACAATGAGCAGTTCTTC.

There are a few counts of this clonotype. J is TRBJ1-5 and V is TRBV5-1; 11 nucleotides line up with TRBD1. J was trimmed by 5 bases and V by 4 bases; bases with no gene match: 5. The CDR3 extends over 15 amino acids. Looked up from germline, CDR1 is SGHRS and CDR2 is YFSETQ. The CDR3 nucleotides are TGCGCCAGCAGCGTTGGACAGGGGGCTTATCAGCCCCAGCATTTT. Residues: CASSVGQGAYQPQHF.

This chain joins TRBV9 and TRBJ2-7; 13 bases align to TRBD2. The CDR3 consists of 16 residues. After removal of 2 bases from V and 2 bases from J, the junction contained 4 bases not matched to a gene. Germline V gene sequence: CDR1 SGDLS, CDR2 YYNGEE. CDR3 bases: TGTGCCAGCAGCGTGGGAGGGACTAGCGGGGCCTACGAGCAGTACTTC. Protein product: CASSVGGTSGAYEQYF.

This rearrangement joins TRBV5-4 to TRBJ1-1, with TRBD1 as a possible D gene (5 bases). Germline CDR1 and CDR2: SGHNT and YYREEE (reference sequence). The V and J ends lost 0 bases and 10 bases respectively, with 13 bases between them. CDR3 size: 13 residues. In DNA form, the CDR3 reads TGTGCCAGCAGCTTGGGACATTCTGGGGGAGCTTTCTTT. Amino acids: CASSLGHSGGAFF.

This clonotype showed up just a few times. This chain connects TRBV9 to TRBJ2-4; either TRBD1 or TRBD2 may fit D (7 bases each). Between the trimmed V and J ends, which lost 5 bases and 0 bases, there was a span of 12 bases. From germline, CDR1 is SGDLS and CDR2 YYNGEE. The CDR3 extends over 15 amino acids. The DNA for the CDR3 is TGTGCCAGCAGTTCAGGGGGGGAAGCCAAAAACATTCAGTACTTC. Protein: CASSSGGEAKNIQYF.

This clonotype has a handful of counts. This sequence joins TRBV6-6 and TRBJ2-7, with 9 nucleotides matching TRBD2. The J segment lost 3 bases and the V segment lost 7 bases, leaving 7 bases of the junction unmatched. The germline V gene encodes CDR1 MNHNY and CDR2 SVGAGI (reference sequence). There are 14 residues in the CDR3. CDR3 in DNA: TGTGCCAGCACCCTGACTAGCGGAAGCTACGAGCAGTACTTC. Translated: CASTLTSGSYEQYF.

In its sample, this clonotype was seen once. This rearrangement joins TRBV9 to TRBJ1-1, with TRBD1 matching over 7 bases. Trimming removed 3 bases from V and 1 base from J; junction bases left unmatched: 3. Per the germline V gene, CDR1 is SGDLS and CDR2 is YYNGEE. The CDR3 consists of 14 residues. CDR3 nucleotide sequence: TGTGCCAGCAGCGCGGGACAGACGAACACTGAAGCTTTCTTT. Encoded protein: CASSAGQTNTEAFF. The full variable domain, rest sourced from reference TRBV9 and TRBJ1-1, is DSGVTQTPKHLITATGQRVTLRCSPRSGDLSVYWYQQSLDQGLQFLIQYYNGEERAKGNILERFSAQQFPDLHSELNLSSLELGDSALYFCASSAGQTNTEAFFGQGTRLTVV.

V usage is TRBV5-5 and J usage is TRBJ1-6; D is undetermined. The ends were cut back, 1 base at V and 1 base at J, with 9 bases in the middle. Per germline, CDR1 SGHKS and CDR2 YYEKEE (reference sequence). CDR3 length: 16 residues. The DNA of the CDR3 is TGTGCCAGCAGCTTGCGGGGAGAGTCCTATAATTCACCCCTCCACTTT. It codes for CASSLRGESYNSPLHF.

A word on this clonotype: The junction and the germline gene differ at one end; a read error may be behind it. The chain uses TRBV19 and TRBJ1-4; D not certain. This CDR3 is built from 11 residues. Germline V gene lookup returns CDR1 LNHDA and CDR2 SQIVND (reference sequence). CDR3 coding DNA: TGTGCCAGTAGTATAGATCAGCACAAGATTTTT. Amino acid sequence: CASSIDQHKIF.

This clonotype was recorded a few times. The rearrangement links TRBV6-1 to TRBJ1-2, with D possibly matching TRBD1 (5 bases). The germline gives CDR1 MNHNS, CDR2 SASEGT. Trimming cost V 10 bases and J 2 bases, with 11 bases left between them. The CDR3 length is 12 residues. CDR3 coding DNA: TGTGCCACTTCGGACACCAACTATGGCTACACCTTC. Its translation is CATSDTNYGYTF.

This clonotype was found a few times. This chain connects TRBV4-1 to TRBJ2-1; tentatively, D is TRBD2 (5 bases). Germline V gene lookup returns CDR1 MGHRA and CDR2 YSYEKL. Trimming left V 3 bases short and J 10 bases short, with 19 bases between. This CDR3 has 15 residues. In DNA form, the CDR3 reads TGCGCCAGCAGCCAGGAAGGACTCCCGGGTGAGGAGCAGTTCTTC. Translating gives CASSQEGLPGEEQFF.

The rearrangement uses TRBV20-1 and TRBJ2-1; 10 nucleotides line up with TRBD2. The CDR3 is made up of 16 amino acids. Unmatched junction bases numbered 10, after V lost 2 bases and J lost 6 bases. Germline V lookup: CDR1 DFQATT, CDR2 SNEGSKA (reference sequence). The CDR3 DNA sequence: TGCAGTGCTAGACACTTTCTAGCGGGGGCCACCAATGAGCAGTTCTTC. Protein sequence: CSARHFLAGATNEQFF.

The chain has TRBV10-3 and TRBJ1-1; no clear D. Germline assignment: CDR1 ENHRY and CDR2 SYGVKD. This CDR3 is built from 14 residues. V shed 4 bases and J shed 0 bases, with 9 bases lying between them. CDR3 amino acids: CAISVSNMNTEAFF. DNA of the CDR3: TGTGCCATCAGTGTCTCAAATATGAACACTGAAGCTTTCTTT.

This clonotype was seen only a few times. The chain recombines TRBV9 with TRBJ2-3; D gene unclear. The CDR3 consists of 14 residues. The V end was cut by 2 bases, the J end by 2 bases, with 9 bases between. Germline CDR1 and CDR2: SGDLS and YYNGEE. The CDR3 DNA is TGTGCCAGCAGCGTCGGACCTTACACAGATACGCAGTATTTT. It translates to CASSVGPYTDTQYF.

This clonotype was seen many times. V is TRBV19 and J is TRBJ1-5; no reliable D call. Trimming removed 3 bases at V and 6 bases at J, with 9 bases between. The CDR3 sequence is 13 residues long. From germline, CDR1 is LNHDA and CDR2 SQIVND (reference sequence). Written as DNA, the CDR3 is TGTGCCAGTAGTATGGGGTGGATTCAGCCCCAGCATTTT. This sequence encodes CASSMGWIQPQHF.

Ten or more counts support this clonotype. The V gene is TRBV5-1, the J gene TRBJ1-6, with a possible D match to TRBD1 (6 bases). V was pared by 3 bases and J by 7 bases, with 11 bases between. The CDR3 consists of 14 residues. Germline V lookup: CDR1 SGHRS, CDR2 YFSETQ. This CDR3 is CASSSDSQNSPLHF. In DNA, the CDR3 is TGCGCCAGCAGCTCGGACAGTCAGAATTCACCCCTCCACTTT.

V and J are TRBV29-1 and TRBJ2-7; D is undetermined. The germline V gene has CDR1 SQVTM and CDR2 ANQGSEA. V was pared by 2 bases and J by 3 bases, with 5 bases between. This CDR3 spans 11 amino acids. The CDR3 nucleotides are TGCAGCGTTGAATTCAGCTACGAGCAGTACTTC. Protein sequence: CSVEFSYEQYF.

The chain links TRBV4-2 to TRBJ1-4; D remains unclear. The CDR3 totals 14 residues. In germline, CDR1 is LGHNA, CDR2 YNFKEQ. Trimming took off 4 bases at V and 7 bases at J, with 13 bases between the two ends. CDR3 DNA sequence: TGTGCCAGCAGCCTTGATCTTTTAGGTGAAAAACTGTTTTTT. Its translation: CASSLDLLGEKLFF.

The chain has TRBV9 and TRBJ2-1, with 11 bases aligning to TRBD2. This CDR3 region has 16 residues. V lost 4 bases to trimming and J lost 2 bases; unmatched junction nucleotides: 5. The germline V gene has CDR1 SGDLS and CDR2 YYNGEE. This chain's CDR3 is CASSLGLAETYNEQFF. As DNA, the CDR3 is TGTGCCAGCAGCTTGGGACTAGCGGAAACCTACAATGAGCAGTTCTTC.

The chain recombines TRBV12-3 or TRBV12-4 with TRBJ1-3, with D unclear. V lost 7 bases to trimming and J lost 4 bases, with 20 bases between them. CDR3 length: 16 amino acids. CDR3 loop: CASIHRTHLSGNTIYF. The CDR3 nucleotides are TGTGCCAGCATTCATAGGACTCATCTCTCCGGAAACACCATATATTTT.